A selection of T cell receptor beta chains follows, all from one sample in a study of cytotoxic CD8 clonotypes in ibrutinib-treated CLL. The assay was immunoSEQ multiplex PCR, and TCRdb's table has in-frame clones only and misses some. Of roughly 200,000 clones in the sample, 70% are singletons; the top ten hold about 6%. The source material was PBMCs, sampled after 12 months of ibrutinib treatment. The receptor source for this set is a human donor with chronic lymphocytic leukemia. Each CDR3 is given with its conserved first and last residue. A D gene is named only where the DNA matches it firmly. Rows may omit the clone size; those that give it use once, few, many or a size class.

V gene: TRBV29-1
D gene: TRBD1
J gene: TRBJ2-7
clone size: NA
CDR3 protein: CSALTGVGYVKQYF
CDR3 DNA: TGCAGCGCTTTGACAGGGGTTGGCTACGTGAAGCAGTACTTC

V gene: TRBV21-1
D gene: NA
J gene: TRBJ1-1
clone size: NA
CDR3 protein: CASSKDGGAHMNTEAFF
CDR3 DNA: TGTGCCAGCAGCAAAGATGGGGGGGCCCATATGAACACTGAAGCTTTCTTT

V gene: TRBV30
D gene: NA
J gene: TRBJ2-7
clone size: NA
CDR3 protein: CAWSPPGDEQYF
CDR3 DNA: TGTGCCTGGAGCCCCCCGGGGGACGAGCAGTACTTC

V gene: TRBV18
D gene: TRBD1
J gene: TRBJ1-2
clone size: NA
CDR3 protein: CASSPQGRGRVYGYTF
CDR3 DNA: TGTGCCAGCTCACCGCAGGGCAGGGGGCGCGTCTATGGCTACACCTTC

V gene: TRBV2
D gene: NA
J gene: TRBJ1-2
clone size: NA
CDR3 protein: CASVYLVGDGYTF
CDR3 DNA: TGTGCCAGCGTTTATCTAGTAGGGGATGGCTACACCTTC

V gene: TRBV6-6
D gene: NA
J gene: TRBJ2-1
clone size: NA
CDR3 protein: CASSYSAGNNEQFF
CDR3 DNA: TGTGCCAGCAGTTACTCAGCGGGCAACAATGAGCAGTTCTTC

V gene: TRBV19
D gene: NA
J gene: TRBJ1-4
clone size: NA
CDR3 protein: CASRHGAGWANEKLFF
CDR3 DNA: TGTGCCAGTAGACACGGAGCAGGGTGGGCTAATGAAAAACTGTTTTTT

V gene: TRBV27
D gene: TRBD1
J gene: TRBJ1-1
clone size: NA
CDR3 protein: CASSLSRGRSTEAFF
CDR3 DNA: TGTGCCAGCAGTTTATCTAGGGGGCGGAGCACTGAAGCTTTCTTT

V gene: TRBV5-1
D gene: TRBD1
J gene: TRBJ1-1
clone size: few
CDR3 protein: CASSDTGTGGSFF
CDR3 DNA: TGCGCCAGCAGTGATACCGGGACAGGGGGATCTTTCTTT

V gene: TRBV27
D gene: TRBD1
J gene: TRBJ2-7
clone size: few
CDR3 protein: CASTPGQGYEQYF
CDR3 DNA: TGTGCCAGCACCCCGGGACAGGGGTACGAGCAGTACTTC

V gene: TRBV7-7
D gene: NA
J gene: TRBJ1-1
clone size: NA
CDR3 protein: CASSLPTVNTEAFF
CDR3 DNA: TGTGCCAGCAGCTTACCGACAGTTAACACTGAAGCTTTCTTT

V gene: TRBV20-1
D gene: NA
J gene: TRBJ1-2
clone size: NA
CDR3 protein: CSASPGYGYTF
CDR3 DNA: TGCAGTGCAAGCCCAGGGTATGGCTACACCTTC

V gene: TRBV6-1
D gene: NA
J gene: TRBJ1-2
clone size: NA
CDR3 protein: CASRWTDYGYTF
CDR3 DNA: TGTGCCAGCAGATGGACAGACTATGGCTACACCTTC

V gene: TRBV7-3
D gene: TRBD1
J gene: TRBJ2-1
clone size: NA
CDR3 protein: CASSLGQGAYNEQFF
CDR3 DNA: TGTGCCAGCAGCCTAGGACAGGGGGCTTACAATGAGCAGTTCTTC

V gene: TRBV6-5
D gene: NA
J gene: TRBJ2-7
clone size: few
CDR3 protein: CASSTRESYEQYF
CDR3 DNA: TGTGCCAGCAGTACTCGAGAGTCCTACGAGCAGTACTTC

V gene: TRBV7-9
D gene: TRBD1
J gene: TRBJ1-2
clone size: NA
CDR3 protein: CASSSSDRASYGYTF
CDR3 DNA: TGTGCCAGCAGCTCCAGTGACAGGGCGAGCTATGGCTACACCTTC

V gene: TRBV5-1
D gene: TRBD1
J gene: TRBJ1-1
clone size: NA
CDR3 protein: CASGTGEGYTEAFF
CDR3 DNA: TGCGCCAGCGGAACAGGGGAAGGGTACACTGAAGCTTTCTTT

V gene: TRBV7-9
D gene: NA
J gene: TRBJ1-2
clone size: NA
CDR3 protein: CARNLYRDGYTF
CDR3 DNA: TGTGCCAGGAATTTATACAGGGATGGCTACACCTTC

V gene: TRBV15
D gene: NA
J gene: TRBJ1-1
clone size: few
CDR3 protein: CATSIKPRVGSSTEAFF
CDR3 DNA: TGTGCCACCAGCATTAAACCCCGGGTAGGGAGTAGCACTGAAGCTTTCTTT

V gene: TRBV11-2
D gene: NA
J gene: TRBJ1-5
clone size: NA
CDR3 protein: CASSLDGGSNQPQHF
CDR3 DNA: TGTGCCAGCAGCTTAGATGGGGGGAGCAATCAGCCCCAGCATTTT

V gene: TRBV7-3
D gene: TRBD1
J gene: TRBJ2-1
clone size: NA
CDR3 protein: CASSWTGDNEQFF
CDR3 DNA: TGTGCCAGCAGCTGGACAGGGGACAATGAGCAGTTCTTC

V gene: TRBV2
D gene: NA
J gene: TRBJ1-2
clone size: NA
CDR3 protein: CASGGQGGRYGYTF
CDR3 DNA: TGTGCCAGCGGAGGGCAGGGTGGGAGGTATGGCTACACCTTC

V gene: TRBV13
D gene: NA
J gene: TRBJ1-1
clone size: few
CDR3 protein: CASSVYRVLGGTEAFF
CDR3 DNA: TGTGCCAGCAGCGTCTACAGGGTTCTAGGGGGCACTGAAGCTTTCTTT

V gene: TRBV25-1
D gene: NA
J gene: TRBJ1-1
clone size: NA
CDR3 protein: CASRMGHLNTEAFF
CDR3 DNA: TGTGCCAGCAGGATGGGTCACCTGAACACTGAAGCTTTCTTT

V gene: TRBV10-2
D gene: TRBD2
J gene: TRBJ2-1
clone size: NA
CDR3 protein: CASRMSGGASYNEQFF
CDR3 DNA: TGCGCCAGCAGGATGAGCGGGGGGGCCTCCTACAATGAGCAGTTCTTC

V gene: TRBV7-4
D gene: TRBD1
J gene: TRBJ2-2
clone size: once
CDR3 protein: CASSLGGQTTGELFF
CDR3 DNA: TGTGCCAGCAGCCTAGGGGGCCAAACGACCGGGGAGCTGTTTTTT

V gene: TRBV6-5
D gene: NA
J gene: TRBJ2-7
clone size: NA
CDR3 protein: CASSRQSYEQYF
CDR3 DNA: TGTGCCAGCAGTCGACAGTCCTACGAGCAGTACTTC

V gene: TRBV7-9
D gene: NA
J gene: TRBJ2-7
clone size: few
CDR3 protein: CASSLDPRHEQYF
CDR3 DNA: TGTGCCAGCAGCTTAGACCCCCGTCACGAGCAGTACTTC

V gene: TRBV9
D gene: NA
J gene: TRBJ1-2
clone size: few
CDR3 protein: CASRGTASYGYTF
CDR3 DNA: TGTGCCAGCAGGGGGACGGCTTCCTATGGCTACACCTTC

V gene: TRBV30
D gene: TRBD2
J gene: TRBJ2-5
clone size: NA
CDR3 protein: CAWGLAGVETQYF
CDR3 DNA: TGTGCCTGGGGACTAGCGGGGGTCGAGACCCAGTACTTC

V gene: TRBV29-1
D gene: NA
J gene: TRBJ2-7
clone size: NA
CDR3 protein: CSVGDPQDSYEQYF
CDR3 DNA: TGCAGCGTTGGCGATCCCCAAGACTCCTACGAGCAGTACTTC

V gene: TRBV25-1
D gene: NA
J gene: TRBJ2-1
clone size: NA
CDR3 protein: CASSAHRDSFRSYNEQFF
CDR3 DNA: TGTGCCAGCAGTGCCCACAGGGACTCGTTTCGCTCCTACAATGAGCAGTTCTTC

V gene: TRBV15
D gene: NA
J gene: TRBJ1-5
clone size: NA
CDR3 protein: CATSRAAGYQPQHF
CDR3 DNA: TGTGCCACCAGCAGAGCCGCAGGGTATCAGCCCCAGCATTTT